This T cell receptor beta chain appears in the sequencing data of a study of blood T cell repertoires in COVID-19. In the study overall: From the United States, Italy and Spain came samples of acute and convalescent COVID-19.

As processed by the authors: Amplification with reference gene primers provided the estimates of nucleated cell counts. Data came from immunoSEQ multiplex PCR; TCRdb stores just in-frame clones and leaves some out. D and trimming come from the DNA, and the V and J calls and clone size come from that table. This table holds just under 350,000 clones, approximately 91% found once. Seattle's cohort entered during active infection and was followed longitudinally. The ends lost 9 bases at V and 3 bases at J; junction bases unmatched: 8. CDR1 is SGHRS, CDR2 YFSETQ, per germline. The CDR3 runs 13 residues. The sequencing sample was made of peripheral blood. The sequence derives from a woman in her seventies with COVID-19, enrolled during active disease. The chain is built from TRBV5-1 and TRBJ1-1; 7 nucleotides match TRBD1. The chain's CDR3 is CATSRDSYTEAFF. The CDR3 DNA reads TGCGCCACCTCACGGGACAGTTACACTGAAGCTTTCTTT.